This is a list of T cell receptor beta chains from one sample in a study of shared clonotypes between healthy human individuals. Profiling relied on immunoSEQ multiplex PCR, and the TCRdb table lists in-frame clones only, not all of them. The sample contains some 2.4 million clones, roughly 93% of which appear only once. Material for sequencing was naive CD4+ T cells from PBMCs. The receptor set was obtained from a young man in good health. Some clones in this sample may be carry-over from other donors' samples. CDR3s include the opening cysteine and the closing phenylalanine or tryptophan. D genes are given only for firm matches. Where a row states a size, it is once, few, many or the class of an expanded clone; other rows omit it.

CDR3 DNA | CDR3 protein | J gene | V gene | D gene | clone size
TGTGCCAGCAGCTTAGATGGGCAGGGGGCCTTGGAGACCCAGTACTTC | CASSLDGQGALETQYF | TRBJ2-5 | TRBV11-3 | TRBD1 | once
TGCGCCAGCAGCCCCTTCCCCGCAGGGCCTAATTCACCCCTCCACTTT | CASSPFPAGPNSPLHF | TRBJ1-6 | TRBV4-1 | . | .
TGTGCCAGCACCGACCCACTGGGCCCTAACTATGGCTACACCTTC | CASTDPLGPNYGYTF | TRBJ1-2 | TRBV7-9 | . | .
TGTGCCAGCAGCTTAGCTAGAGGCGACGAAAAACTGTTTTTT | CASSLARGDEKLFF | TRBJ1-4 | TRBV7-2 | . | .
TGTGCCAGCACTCCCGGACTAGCGGGAGTTCGTAAGACCCAGTACTTC | CASTPGLAGVRKTQYF | TRBJ2-5 | TRBV2 | TRBD2 | .
TGTGCCAGCAGTCGTACCTCTGGAGAAGATACGCAGTATTTT | CASSRTSGEDTQYF | TRBJ2-3 | TRBV2 | . | .
TGTGCCAGCAGCGTAGCAGGGGCCGGGGGCACTGAAGCTTTCTTT | CASSVAGAGGTEAFF | TRBJ1-1 | TRBV9 | . | .
TGTGCCAGCAGCCAAGAAGCAGAGGCAGATACGCAGTATTTT | CASSQEAEADTQYF | TRBJ2-3 | TRBV14 | . | .
TGTGCCAGCAGTTTATCGGGGGCTGCTTTCTTT | CASSLSGAAFF | TRBJ1-1 | TRBV28 | . | few
TGTGCCAGCAGTGAATCGGGGACTAGCGGCCACCAAGAGACCCAGTACTTC | CASSESGTSGHQETQYF | TRBJ2-5 | TRBV25-1 | TRBD2 | .
TGCGCCAGCAGCTTGGATGATCGCGGACGGAATGAGCAGTTCTTC | CASSLDDRGRNEQFF | TRBJ2-1 | TRBV5-1 | . | .
TGTGCCAGCTCACCCCCGGGAGGGAGCTATGGCTACACCTTC | CASSPPGGSYGYTF | TRBJ1-2 | TRBV18 | . | .
TGTGCCAGCAGTGCCAGTTGGTTCTACAATGAGCAGTTCTTC | CASSASWFYNEQFF | TRBJ2-1 | TRBV2 | . | .
TGCGCCAGCAGCTTGTTCAGCGGAGGCACAGATACGCAGTATTTT | CASSLFSGGTDTQYF | TRBJ2-3 | TRBV5-1 | . | .
TGCGCCAGCAGTCAATCCCGAGGACCCTTCTCCTACGAGCAGTACTTC | CASSQSRGPFSYEQYF | TRBJ2-7 | TRBV23-1 | . | once
TGCAGCGTTGAAGATCTTCAGGGGAGGAACACTGAAGCTTTCTTT | CSVEDLQGRNTEAFF | TRBJ1-1 | TRBV29-1 | . | .
TGTGCCAGCGGGGCCGGGGCGAACACCGGGGAGCTGTTTTTT | CASGAGANTGELFF | TRBJ2-2 | TRBV7-3 | . | .
TGTGCCAGCTCATCACCTTTGTCATTCGAGACCCAGTACTTC | CASSSPLSFETQYF | TRBJ2-5 | TRBV18 | . | .
TGTGCCAGCTCACCAAGGACATTGAACACTGAAGCTTTCTTT | CASSPRTLNTEAFF | TRBJ1-1 | TRBV18 | . | .
TGTGCCAGCAGTCGGCCGGCTATAGGAACTGAAGCTTTCTTT | CASSRPAIGTEAFF | TRBJ1-1 | TRBV28 | . | .
TGTGCCAGCAGCTTCCACACAGGGATCGGGGAAAAACTGTTTTTT | CASSFHTGIGEKLFF | TRBJ1-4 | TRBV5-4 | . | once
TGTGCCAGTAGTACCGGACGGAACCAAGAGACCCAGTACTTC | CASSTGRNQETQYF | TRBJ2-5 | TRBV19 | . | .
TGTGCCAGTAGTGTTAAGGGGCGAGGCACTGAAGCTTTCTTT | CASSVKGRGTEAFF | TRBJ1-1 | TRBV19 | . | once
TGTGCCAGCAGCTTCCGCCGAACAGGGTCGTATGGCTACACCTTC | CASSFRRTGSYGYTF | TRBJ1-2 | TRBV7-8 | . | .